Each of the 9 T cell receptor beta chains below was sequenced from the same sample in a study of CD8 T cells in Susac syndrome. Random hexamers were used to reverse transcribe an amount of roughly 0.5 to 1 ug RNA. TCRdb recomputed calls from the immunoSEQ multiplex PCR reads with MiXCR, one row per CDR3 protein. The sample lists 100,000 to 150,000 distinct CDR3 sequences; about 94% were seen once. The sample was CD8+ T cells from PBMCs. These receptors were taken from a human donor with Susac syndrome.

The genes are TRBV25-1 and TRBJ1-1; the D is unclear. This CDR3 region has 11 residues. The germline V and J ends were trimmed by 7 bases and 3 bases, with 6 bases remaining between them. Germline V lookup: CDR1 MGHDK, CDR2 SYGVNS. CDR3 region: CASTDYTEAFF. The DNA for the CDR3 is TGTGCCAGCACGGATTACACTGAAGCTTTCTTT. Full variable domain (rest looked up from reference TRBV25-1 and TRBJ1-1): EADIYQTPRYLVIGTGKKITLECSQTMGHDKMYWYQQDPGMELHLIHYSYGVNSTEKGDLSSESTVSRIRTEHFPLTLESARPSHTSQYLCASTDYTEAFFGQGTRLTVV.

The CDR3, as DNA: TGTGCCTGGGGATATCGGAATGAGCAGTTCTTC. Its translation: CAWGYRNEQFF. The J gene is TRBJ2-1, the V gene TRBV30; no clear D gene. The CDR3 is made up of 11 amino acids. Trimming left V 5 bases short and J 7 bases short, with 9 bases between. Germline CDR1 is GTSNPN and CDR2 is SVGIG (reference sequence).

V is TRBV6-4 and J is TRBJ2-1, with D unclear. This CDR3 comprises 14 residues. Looked up from germline, CDR1 is MRHNA and CDR2 is SNTAGT. Trimming took 4 bases from V and 5 from J, leaving 12 bases between them. Here the CDR3 reads CASSVGTAHNEQFF. CDR3 DNA sequence: TGTGCCAGCAGTGTTGGAACAGCTCACAATGAGCAGTTCTTC.

The count of this clonotype is one. The chain uses TRBV9 and TRBJ2-6; D not certain. V was shortened by 4 bases and J by 0 bases, with 14 bases between the two germline ends. The CDR3 spans 17 residues. In germline, CDR1 is SGDLS, CDR2 YYNGEE. Here the CDR3 DNA reads TGTGCCAGCAGCCCCCAGGTAGCTACCTCTGGGGCCAACGTCCTGACTTTC. Protein: CASSPQVATSGANVLTF.

The chain employs TRBV7-9 and TRBJ1-2, with TRBD1 matching over 7 bases. CDR1 is SEHNR and CDR2 is FQNEAQ in the germline V gene (reference sequence). The CDR3 runs to 12 residues. The ends lost 5 bases at V and 6 bases at J; junction bases unmatched: 3. The CDR3 loop reads CASSQGVDGYTF. CDR3 DNA sequence: TGTGCCAGCAGCCAGGGGGTAGATGGCTACACCTTC.

The rearrangement joins TRBV9 to TRBJ2-1; D is perhaps TRBD2 (7 bases). The V end lost 4 bases, the J end lost 6 bases, and 14 bases lay between the germline ends. Germline CDR1 and CDR2: SGDLS and YYNGEE. This CDR3 region has 14 residues. CDR3 loop: CASSPEGGGNEQFF. CDR3 DNA sequence: TGTGCCAGCAGCCCGGAGGGAGGGGGCAATGAGCAGTTCTTC.

The genes are TRBV5-1 and TRBJ2-3; 8 nucleotides agree with TRBD2. This CDR3 comprises 15 residues. Germline assignment: CDR1 SGHRS and CDR2 YFSETQ. Trimming removed 1 base from V and 1 base from J; junction bases left unmatched: 2. The CDR3: CASSLSGSRTDTQYF. CDR3 bases: TGCGCCAGCAGCTTGAGCGGGAGTCGCACAGATACGCAGTATTTT.

The genes are TRBV19 and TRBJ1-4; TRBD1 might be the D (6 bases). The CDR3 consists of 17 residues. V lost 6 bases to trimming and J lost 0 bases, with 17 bases between them. Germline V lookup: CDR1 LNHDA, CDR2 SQIVND (reference sequence). CDR3 loop: CASRAYRQASTNEKLFF. In DNA form, the CDR3 reads TGTGCCAGTAGGGCCTACCGACAGGCTTCAACTAATGAAAAACTGTTTTTT.

The CDR3 reads CASSPSGSGSYNEQFF. The CDR3 DNA is TGTGCCAGCAGCCCCTCGGGCTCGGGGTCCTACAATGAGCAGTTCTTC. The chain employs TRBV7-3 and TRBJ2-1, with a possible D match to TRBD2 (5 bases). V gave up 5 bases and J gave up 1 base, with 15 bases separating them. The CDR3 extends over 16 amino acids. Germline CDR1 SGHTA, CDR2 FQGTGA.